This T cell receptor (beta chain) came from a study of identical twins. Through template switching, a universal primer site was introduced, and the cDNA contained unique molecular identifiers. Via MiXCR, TCRdb re-called the 5' RACE reads, giving one row per CDR3 protein. Among under 450,000 distinct CDR3 sequences listed, less than 20% were seen once. This clonotype was found a few times. Antigen: not known. General study results and limits: Twins' surplus sharing was weaker for beta out-of-frame sequences. Modelling underestimated the level of out-of-frame TCR alpha sharing observed in monozygotic twins.

The receptor comes from a man aged 50-60 years in good health. The specimen was naive T cells sorted from blood.

CDR3 region: CASSRGGLGETQYF. The CDR3 DNA is TGTGCCAGCAGTAGAGGGGGCCTCGGCGAGACCCAGTACTTC. V usage is TRBV6-1 and J usage is TRBJ2-5; TRBD1 matches 7 bases. Germline V CDR1 and CDR2: MNHNS, SASEGT. The V gene end was trimmed by 5 bases and the J gene end by 5 bases; junction bases not matched to a gene: 8. This CDR3 has 14 residues.